A selection of T cell receptor beta chains follows, all from one sample in a study of cytomegalovirus exposure and HLA in healthy donors. The assay was immunoSEQ multiplex PCR, and TCRdb's table has in-frame clones only and misses some. The top ten clones hold 1.5% to 2% of a sample with 150,000 to 200,000 clones, around 84% of them seen once. Material: PBMCs. The receptors here all came from a young woman in good health and CMV-seronegative. Both conserved end residues are part of each CDR3. The order of the fields is D gene, J gene, V gene, clone size, CDR3 DNA, CDR3 protein. D genes are given only for firm matches. Rows give clone size only sometimes, using once, few, many, or a class for an expanded clone.

d_call: NA
j_call: TRBJ2-1
v_call: TRBV7-9
clone_size: once
cdr3_nt: TGTGCCAGCAGCCCTGGTCCCGGGTCCTACAATGAGCAGTTCTTC
cdr3_aa: CASSPGPGSYNEQFF

d_call: TRBD1
j_call: TRBJ1-4
v_call: TRBV10-3
clone_size: NA
cdr3_nt: TGTGCCATCAGTGCGACAGGGGCTAATGAAAAACTGTTTTTT
cdr3_aa: CAISATGANEKLFF

d_call: TRBD1
j_call: TRBJ1-2
v_call: TRBV19
clone_size: NA
cdr3_nt: TGTGCCAGTACCCCATCGGGACAGGGTAACGATGGCTACACCTTC
cdr3_aa: CASTPSGQGNDGYTF

d_call: TRBD1
j_call: TRBJ1-1
v_call: TRBV5-1
clone_size: once
cdr3_nt: TGCGCCAGCAGCTTCGACAGGGGGCCGAAAGCTTTCTTT
cdr3_aa: CASSFDRGPKAFF

d_call: NA
j_call: TRBJ2-3
v_call: TRBV7-2
clone_size: few
cdr3_nt: TGTGCCAGCAGCCACACAGATACGCAGTATTTT
cdr3_aa: CASSHTDTQYF

d_call: TRBD1
j_call: TRBJ2-7
v_call: TRBV7-8
clone_size: NA
cdr3_nt: TGTGCCAGCAGCTCCCGACAGGGGTACTACGAGCAGTACTTC
cdr3_aa: CASSSRQGYYEQYF

d_call: NA
j_call: TRBJ2-3
v_call: TRBV30
clone_size: NA
cdr3_nt: TGTGCCTGGAGCGCGCTAAGCGCGAGCACAGATACGCAGTATTTT
cdr3_aa: CAWSALSASTDTQYF

d_call: TRBD2
j_call: TRBJ2-1
v_call: TRBV7-2
clone_size: NA
cdr3_nt: TGTGCCAGCAGCTTACTGGCGGGAGGGGGCCACAATGAGCAGTTCTTC
cdr3_aa: CASSLLAGGGHNEQFF

d_call: TRBD1
j_call: TRBJ1-4
v_call: TRBV7-2
clone_size: NA
cdr3_nt: TGTGCCAGCAGCCGGGAACCGGGACAGGGGTATGAAAAACTGTTTTTT
cdr3_aa: CASSREPGQGYEKLFF

d_call: NA
j_call: TRBJ2-3
v_call: TRBV12-2
clone_size: NA
cdr3_nt: TGTGCAAGTCGCTTCCCTTGGGACAGGGGTTCAACAGATACGCAGTATTTT
cdr3_aa: CASRFPWDRGSTDTQYF

d_call: TRBD2
j_call: TRBJ2-2
v_call: TRBV5-4
clone_size: NA
cdr3_nt: TGTGCCAGCAGCCTTACCAAACTAGCGGGAGGGCCTCCCGGGGAGCTGTTTTTT
cdr3_aa: CASSLTKLAGGPPGELFF

d_call: TRBD1
j_call: TRBJ2-5
v_call: TRBV5-1
clone_size: NA
cdr3_nt: TGCGCCAGCAGCCGGGGACAGGGGAAAGAGACCCAGTACTTC
cdr3_aa: CASSRGQGKETQYF